This entry lists 25 T cell receptor beta chains sequenced from one sample in a study of blood T cell repertoires in COVID-19. Method: immunoSEQ multiplex PCR; TCRdb's copy keeps in-frame clones and lacks some. The repertoire consists of some 150,000 clones, with 75% to 85% occurring once and the leading ten covering roughly 8%. The sample comprised peripheral blood. Receptors originate from a human donor with acute or convalescent COVID-19. The donor label of this sample is uncertain.

This clone has only a few counts. The chain joins TRBV11-3 to TRBJ2-1; 10 positions agree with TRBD2. Germline V lookup: CDR1 SGHNT, CDR2 YENEEA. The CDR3 totals 14 residues. With V trimmed by 1 base and J by 9 bases, 3 bases remained unmatched. The CDR3 protein is CASSLGTSGGEQFF. CDR3 DNA: TGTGCCAGCAGCTTAGGGACTAGCGGTGGTGAGCAGTTCTTC.

This chain connects TRBV6-2 or TRBV6-3 to TRBJ1-6; D might be TRBD1 (5 bases). The CDR3 consists of 18 residues. Between the trimmed V and J ends, which lost 6 bases and 4 bases, there was a span of 22 bases. Germline CDR1 is MNHEY and CDR2 is SVGEGT. DNA of the CDR3: TGTGCCAGCAGCCGACCCACAAATAGGGGATTTTATAATTCACCCCTCCACTTT. It translates to CASSRPTNRGFYNSPLHF.

The chain links TRBV5-4 to TRBJ1-4; 10 bases line up with TRBD1. With 4 bases clipped from V and 8 bases from J, the junction kept 8 bases outside the gene matches. This CDR3 region has 15 residues. The germline V gene encodes CDR1 SGHNT and CDR2 YYREEE (reference sequence). CDR3 bases: TGTGCCAGCAGCGGTCCGACAGGGGGCGAGGAAAAACTGTTTTTT. Encoded protein: CASSGPTGGEEKLFF.

The J gene is TRBJ1-1, the V gene TRBV10-3, with 11 positions matching TRBD1. The CDR3 runs to 18 residues. The germline gives CDR1 ENHRY, CDR2 SYGVKD. V lost 4 bases, J lost 3 bases, and 13 bases stayed unmatched. The chain's CDR3 is CAISGDLDRGRLDTEAFF. In nucleotides, the CDR3 is TGTGCCATCAGTGGGGATTTGGACAGGGGGCGGTTGGACACTGAAGCTTTCTTT.

The chain joins TRBV5-1 to TRBJ1-4, with 10 positions matching TRBD1. After removal of 4 bases from V and 2 bases from J, the junction contained 5 bases not matched to a gene. Germline assignment: CDR1 SGHRS and CDR2 YFSETQ. The CDR3 runs to 16 residues. The chain's CDR3 is CASSTGQGGTNEKLFF. The CDR3 region has the DNA TGCGCCAGCAGCACCGGACAGGGGGGTACTAATGAAAAACTGTTTTTT. Full variable domain (outside the CDR3, taken from reference TRBV5-1 and TRBJ1-4): KAGVTQTPRYLIKTRGQQVTLSCSPISGHRSVSWYQQTPGQGLQFLFEYFSETQRNKGNFPGRFSGRQFSNSRSEMNVSTLELGDSALYLCASSTGQGGTNEKLFFGSGTQLSVL.

The chain uses TRBV12-5 and TRBJ1-2; D is undetermined. This CDR3 contains 14 residues. Germline V gene lookup returns CDR1 LGHNT and CDR2 FRNRAP. V was pared by 3 bases and J by 1 base, with 9 bases between. The CDR3 loop is CASGFLPNNYGYTF. The CDR3, as DNA: TGTGCTAGTGGTTTCCTACCAAATAACTATGGCTACACCTTC. Full variable domain (remainder filled in from reference TRBV12-5 and TRBJ1-2): DARVTQTPRHKVTEMGQEVTMRCQPILGHNTVFWYRQTMMQGLELLAYFRNRAPLDDSGMPKDRFSAEMPDATLATLKIQPSEPRDSAVYFCASGFLPNNYGYTFGSGTRLTVV.

The V gene is TRBV5-1, the J gene TRBJ1-4, with a possible D match to TRBD1 (5 bases). The CDR3 consists of 15 residues. V shed 4 bases and J shed 3 bases, with 13 bases lying between them. The V gene's germline CDR1 is SGHRS and CDR2 YFSETQ. CDR3 DNA sequence: TGCGCCAGCAGCCCCGGGGGTAGCTCTAATGAAAAACTGTTTTTT. This translates into CASSPGGSSNEKLFF.

This clone occurred once. This chain uses TRBV19 with TRBJ1-2; 9 bases are a match to TRBD1. Germline CDR1 LNHDA, CDR2 SQIVND (reference sequence). The CDR3 sequence is 16 residues long. The V segment lost 7 bases and the J segment 0 bases; nucleotides outside the gene matches: 9. The CDR3 sequence is CASTTSRDRANYGYTF. As DNA, the CDR3 is TGTGCCAGTACCACAAGCCGGGACAGGGCTAACTATGGCTACACCTTC.

This chain connects TRBV10-3 to TRBJ2-1, with TRBD2 matching over 9 bases. V was pared by 4 bases and J by 0 bases, with 7 bases of the junction left unmatched. The CDR3 contains 17 residues. Germline V gene data show CDR1 as ENHRY and CDR2 as SYGVKD. The CDR3 DNA reads as TGTGCCATCAGTGGAGGTAGCGGGGGCTACTCCTACAATGAGCAGTTCTTC. This codes for CAISGGSGGYSYNEQFF.

The gene calls are TRBV18 and TRBJ1-2; tentatively, D is TRBD1 (6 bases). The CDR3 has 14 amino acids. CDR1 and CDR2 from the germline V gene are KGHSH and LQKENI. V was cut by 2 bases and J by 5 bases, with 12 bases left in between. CDR3 protein: CASSPDRTTYGYTF. The DNA of the CDR3 is TGTGCCAGCTCACCAGACAGGACCACGTATGGCTACACCTTC.

In its sample, this clone was seen a few times. The chain couples TRBV5-1 to TRBJ2-5, with D possibly being TRBD2 (6 bases). The CDR3 length is 15 residues. Germline CDR1 SGHRS, CDR2 YFSETQ. Trimming removed 0 bases at V and 4 bases at J, with 13 bases between. The CDR3 region has the DNA TGCGCCAGCAGCTTGGCCGGACCCGGGGGAGAGACCCAGTACTTC. Its translation is CASSLAGPGGETQYF.

The chain is built from TRBV9 and TRBJ1-2; the D is unclear. Between the trimmed V and J ends, which lost 0 bases and 8 bases, there was a span of 11 bases. The CDR3 sequence is 13 residues long. Germline V gene lookup returns CDR1 SGDLS and CDR2 YYNGEE. The chain's CDR3 is CASSVVGGSGYTF. The CDR3 nucleotides read TGTGCCAGCAGCGTAGTGGGAGGGAGCGGCTACACCTTC.

V gene TRBV9 combines with J gene TRBJ2-1; 8 nucleotides align to TRBD2. The V gene's germline CDR1 is SGDLS and CDR2 YYNGEE. V lost 3 bases to trimming and J lost 5 bases; unmatched junction nucleotides: 7. The length of the CDR3 is 15 residues. The CDR3 sequence: CASSDTSGRDNEQFF. CDR3 coding DNA: TGTGCCAGCAGCGACACTAGCGGCCGCGACAATGAGCAGTTCTTC. Using reference TRBV9 and TRBJ2-1 for the parts outside the CDR3, the full variable domain is DSGVTQTPKHLITATGQRVTLRCSPRSGDLSVYWYQQSLDQGLQFLIQYYNGEERAKGNILERFSAQQFPDLHSELNLSSLELGDSALYFCASSDTSGRDNEQFFGPGTRLTVL.

The CDR3 DNA sequence: TGTGCCAGCAGCCAAGCTTCGAGCTCCTACAATGAGCAGTTCTTC. Translating gives CASSQASSSYNEQFF. The gene calls are TRBV3-1 (or the pseudogene TRBV3-2) and TRBJ2-1; D ambiguous. Germline loops: CDR1 LGHDT, CDR2 YNNKEL (reference sequence). Trimming removed 1 base at V and 0 bases at J, with 7 bases between. The CDR3 totals 15 residues.

In its sample, this clone was seen a few times. V usage is TRBV27 and J usage is TRBJ2-3; 10 nucleotides line up with TRBD2. This CDR3 is 17 amino acids long. After removal of 1 base from V and 3 bases from J, the junction contained 7 bases not matched to a gene. Looked up from germline, CDR1 is MNHEY and CDR2 is SMNVEV (reference sequence). CDR3 amino acids: CASSLLALAGLTDTQYF. CDR3 DNA sequence: TGTGCCAGCAGTTTATTGGCACTAGCGGGGTTGACAGATACGCAGTATTTT.

This chain uses TRBV18 with TRBJ2-7; no reliable D call. V lost 2 bases and J lost 0, with 11 bases in between. Germline assignment: CDR1 KGHSH and CDR2 LQKENI. This CDR3 has 15 residues. CDR3 in amino acids: CASSPSTESSYEQYF. In nucleotides, the CDR3 is TGTGCCAGCTCACCATCGACTGAGAGCTCCTACGAGCAGTACTTC.

The chain combines TRBV3-1 (or the pseudogene TRBV3-2) with TRBJ1-1; no clear D gene. The CDR3 covers 15 residues. Germline V gives CDR1 LGHDT, CDR2 YNNKEL (reference sequence). With 2 bases removed from V and 1 base from J, the gap between germline ends came to 11 bases. The CDR3 spells CASSQYPTGNTEAFF. CDR3 bases: TGTGCCAGCAGCCAATACCCCACCGGGAACACTGAAGCTTTCTTT.

DNA of the CDR3: TGTGCCATCAGGGACTCGACAGGGGGCAGATCAGGAAACACCATATATTTT. This gives the protein CAIRDSTGGRSGNTIYF. The chain links TRBV10-3 to TRBJ1-3; TRBD1 aligns across 10 bases. With 6 bases clipped from V and 4 bases from J, the junction kept 12 bases outside the gene matches. Germline V gene sequence: CDR1 ENHRY, CDR2 SYGVKD. The length of the CDR3 is 17 residues.

The chain is built from TRBV5-6 and TRBJ2-1, with D possibly matching TRBD2 (6 bases). Germline V gene sequence: CDR1 SGHDT, CDR2 YYEEEE. The CDR3 extends over 15 amino acids. Trimming stripped 0 bases from V and 4 bases from J, with 11 bases between. The CDR3 bases are TGTGCCAGCAGCTTGGAGAGGGGAGGATACAATGAGCAGTTCTTC. Translation gives CASSLERGGYNEQFF.

V is TRBV9 and J is TRBJ2-1, with 15 bases lining up with TRBD2. The CDR3 is made up of 18 amino acids. After removal of 4 bases from V and 1 base from J, the junction contained 6 bases not matched to a gene. CDR1 is SGDLS, CDR2 YYNGEE, per germline. The CDR3 nucleotides are TGTGCCAGCAGCCCCCGGACTAGCGGGGGGGCTTCCTACAATGAGCAGTTCTTC. Translating gives CASSPRTSGGASYNEQFF.

There are a few counts of this clone. V is TRBV27 and J is TRBJ1-2, with 7 bases identical to TRBD1. The germline V gene encodes CDR1 MNHEY and CDR2 SMNVEV (reference sequence). J was trimmed by 0 bases and V by 5 bases; bases with no gene match: 3. The CDR3 covers 14 residues. As DNA, the CDR3 is TGTGCCAGCAGTGTCGACAGGGCTAACTATGGCTACACCTTC. Encoded protein: CASSVDRANYGYTF.

The chain links TRBV9 to TRBJ2-1; 10 bases align to TRBD1. The CDR3 loop spans 15 amino acids. Germline CDR1 reads SGDLS; CDR2 reads YYNGEE. Germline trimming cut 4 bases from V and 9 bases from J; bases unmatched to any gene: 10. CDR3 nucleotides: TGTGCCAGCAGCCTCCCGGGACAGGGGATGGGTGAGCAGTTCTTC. It yields the protein CASSLPGQGMGEQFF.

In DNA form, the CDR3 reads TGCGCCAGCAGCTATTTTGGACAGATGGGCGAGACCCAGTACTTC. Amino acids: CASSYFGQMGETQYF. The gene calls are TRBV5-1 and TRBJ2-5, with D maybe TRBD1 (6 bases). Trimming left V 3 bases short and J 5 bases short, with 17 bases between. Germline V gene data show CDR1 as SGHRS and CDR2 as YFSETQ. This CDR3 is 15 amino acids long.

The chain recombines TRBV18 with TRBJ2-7; possibly TRBD2 for D (7 bases). In germline, CDR1 is KGHSH, CDR2 LQKENI. This CDR3 spans 14 amino acids. V lost 3 bases, J lost 7 bases, and 16 bases lay in between. CDR3 sequence (DNA): TGTGCCAGCTCACCGATGGGGGGGGGCACGGAGCAGTACTTC. Residues: CASSPMGGGTEQYF.

The rearrangement links TRBV19 to TRBJ1-1; a possible D gene is TRBD1 (5 bases). The germline V gene has CDR1 LNHDA and CDR2 SQIVND (reference sequence). The CDR3 totals 14 residues. V lost 10 bases to trimming and J lost 1 base, with 16 bases between them. CDR3 bases: TGTGCCACGGCGGGGGTCCCGGAGAACACTGAAGCTTTCTTT. Translating gives CATAGVPENTEAFF.